A selection of T cell receptor beta chains follows, all from one sample in a study of blood T cells in healthy people across ages. TCRdb re-derived calls from the 5' RACE reads in MiXCR, one entry per CDR3 protein. This sample yields hundreds of thousands of distinct CDR3 sequences, of which more than 45% are seen a single time; about 20% belongs to the top ten. The sample was blood. These receptors all stem from a man aged 25 to 40 in good health. Each CDR3 is given with its conserved first and last residue.

v_call: TRBV7-2; cdr3_aa: CASSPGVRTEAFF
v_call: TRBV11-2; cdr3_aa: CASSPGTGIYTQYF
v_call: TRBV29-1; cdr3_aa: CSAFLGYEQYF
v_call: TRBV12-3/TRBV12-4; cdr3_aa: CASRAGGRSEQYF
v_call: TRBV20-1; cdr3_aa: CSARDLGNLYQDSPLHF
v_call: TRBV13; cdr3_aa: CASRSKTEAFF
v_call: TRBV3-1; cdr3_aa: CASSPMTSAEQYF
v_call: TRBV20-1; cdr3_aa: CSARVEAGGSYNEQFF
v_call: TRBV2; cdr3_aa: CASSPGTLSGVADTQYF
v_call: TRBV20-1; cdr3_aa: CSARDLELSGGYNEQYF
v_call: TRBV24-1; cdr3_aa: CATSDSTSGTTYNEQFF
v_call: TRBV4-3; cdr3_aa: CASSQDTRGNYEQYF
v_call: TRBV6-2/TRBV6-3; cdr3_aa: CASSRRNEGGYTF
v_call: TRBV10-2; cdr3_aa: CASSEMEWDTQYF
v_call: TRBV4-3; cdr3_aa: CASSQDPQSGSSYTGELFF
v_call: TRBV18; cdr3_aa: CASLATGDYEQYF
v_call: TRBV4-3; cdr3_aa: CASSQDRGPGYGYTF
v_call: TRBV5-1; cdr3_aa: CASTKDSSSYNEQYF
v_call: TRBV3-1; cdr3_aa: CASSHRGETEQFF